These T cell receptor beta chains were read from a single sample in a study of CD8 T cells in Susac syndrome. TCRdb re-analysed the immunoSEQ multiplex PCR reads in MiXCR, keeping a single row per CDR3 protein. This sample yields 150,000 to 200,000 distinct CDR3 sequences, of which around 93% are seen a single time; over 0.11% belongs to the top ten. Sequencing was performed on CD4+ T cells from PBMCs. The receptor set was obtained from a human donor in good health. The CDR3 runs from the conserved cysteine through the conserved F or W. D genes are given only for firm matches. The listing skips clone size in some rows; elsewhere it reads once, few, many or a size class.

TRBV19	NA	TRBJ2-5	NA	CASSAGETQYF	TGTGCCAGTAGTGCGGGGGAGACCCAGTACTTC
TRBV3-1	NA	TRBJ2-1	NA	CASSRGSGALYNEQFF	TGTGCCAGCAGCCGAGGGTCTGGGGCCCTATACAATGAGCAGTTCTTC
TRBV28	NA	TRBJ1-1	NA	CASSLWDESTEAFF	TGTGCCAGCAGTTTATGGGACGAGAGCACTGAAGCTTTCTTT
TRBV20-1	once	TRBJ2-7	TRBD1	CSASDRDDEQYF	TGCAGTGCTTCGGACAGGGACGACGAGCAGTACTTC
TRBV6-1	NA	TRBJ2-5	TRBD2	CASSRTSGGGRLGETQYF	TGTGCCAGCAGTCGAACTAGCGGGGGAGGTCGACTCGGGGAGACCCAGTACTTC
TRBV7-2	NA	TRBJ2-3	NA	CASSYRETTDTQYF	TGTGCCAGCAGCTACAGGGAAACCACAGATACGCAGTATTTT
TRBV2	NA	TRBJ1-4	NA	CASSAGRSATNEKLFF	TGTGCCAGCAGCGCGGGCCGATCTGCAACTAATGAAAAACTGTTTTTT
TRBV9	NA	TRBJ2-1	TRBD2	CASSVTSGYNEQFF	TGTGCCAGCAGCGTCACTAGCGGTTACAATGAGCAGTTCTTC
TRBV5-6	NA	TRBJ1-5	TRBD1	CASSTTGMDQPQHF	TGTGCCAGCAGCACGACAGGGATGGATCAGCCCCAGCATTTT
TRBV6-2/TRBV6-3	NA	TRBJ2-7	TRBD1	CASSGSGTVQFKQYF	TGTGCCAGCAGCGGATCCGGGACAGTCCAATTCAAGCAGTACTTC